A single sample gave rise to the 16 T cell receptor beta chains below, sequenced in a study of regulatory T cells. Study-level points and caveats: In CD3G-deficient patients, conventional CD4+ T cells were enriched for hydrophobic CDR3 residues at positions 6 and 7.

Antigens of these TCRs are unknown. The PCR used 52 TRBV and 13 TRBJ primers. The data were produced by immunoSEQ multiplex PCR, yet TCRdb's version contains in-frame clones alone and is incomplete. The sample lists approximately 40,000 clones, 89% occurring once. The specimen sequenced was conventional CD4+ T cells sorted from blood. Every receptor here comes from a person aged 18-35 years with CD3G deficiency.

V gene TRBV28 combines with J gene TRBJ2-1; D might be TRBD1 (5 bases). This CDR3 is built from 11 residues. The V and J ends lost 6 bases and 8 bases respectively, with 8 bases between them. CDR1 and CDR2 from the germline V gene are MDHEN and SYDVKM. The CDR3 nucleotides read TGTGCCAGCAGCCCAGGGTATGAGCAGTTCTTC. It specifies CASSPGYEQFF.

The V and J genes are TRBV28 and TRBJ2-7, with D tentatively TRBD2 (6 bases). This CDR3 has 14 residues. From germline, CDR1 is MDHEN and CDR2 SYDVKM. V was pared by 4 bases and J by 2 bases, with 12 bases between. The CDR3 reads CASSSPGLAYEQYF. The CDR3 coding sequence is TGTGCCAGCAGTTCCCCGGGACTCGCCTACGAGCAGTACTTC.

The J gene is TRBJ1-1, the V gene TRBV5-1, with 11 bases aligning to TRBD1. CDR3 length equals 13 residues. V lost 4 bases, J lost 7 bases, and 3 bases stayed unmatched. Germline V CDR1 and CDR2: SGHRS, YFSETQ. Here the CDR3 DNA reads TGCGCCAGCAGCCCAGGGACAGGGGGTGAAGCTTTCTTT. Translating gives CASSPGTGGEAFF.

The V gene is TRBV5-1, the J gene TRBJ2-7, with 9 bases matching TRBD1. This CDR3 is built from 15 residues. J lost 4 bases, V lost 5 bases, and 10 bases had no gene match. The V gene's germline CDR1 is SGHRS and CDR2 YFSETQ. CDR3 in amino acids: CASSRSTGGGYEQYF. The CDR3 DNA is TGCGCCAGCAGTCGGTCGACAGGGGGTGGGTACGAGCAGTACTTC.

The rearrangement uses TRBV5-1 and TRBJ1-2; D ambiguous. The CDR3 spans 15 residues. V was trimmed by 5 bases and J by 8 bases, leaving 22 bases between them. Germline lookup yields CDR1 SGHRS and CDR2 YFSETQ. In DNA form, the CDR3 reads TGCGCCAGCAGACAAACCGTGGGAGCGTATCACGGCTACACCTTC. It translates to CASRQTVGAYHGYTF.

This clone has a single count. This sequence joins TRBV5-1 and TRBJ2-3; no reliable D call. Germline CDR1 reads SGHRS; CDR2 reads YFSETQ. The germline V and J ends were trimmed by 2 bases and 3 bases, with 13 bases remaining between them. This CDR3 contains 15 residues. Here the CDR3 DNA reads TGCGCCAGCAGCTTTAAGAGCCCCCCAACAGATACGCAGTATTTT. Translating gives CASSFKSPPTDTQYF.

The CDR3 sequence is CASSLLTGTGSYEQYF. The CDR3 nucleotides are TGTGCCAGCAGCTTGCTTACCGGGACAGGGTCCTACGAGCAGTACTTC. The chain uses TRBV11-2 and TRBJ2-7, with 9 bases aligning to TRBD1. The J segment lost 1 base and the V segment lost 3 bases, leaving 7 bases of the junction unmatched. CDR3 length equals 16 residues. Germline assignment: CDR1 SGHAT and CDR2 FQNNGV.

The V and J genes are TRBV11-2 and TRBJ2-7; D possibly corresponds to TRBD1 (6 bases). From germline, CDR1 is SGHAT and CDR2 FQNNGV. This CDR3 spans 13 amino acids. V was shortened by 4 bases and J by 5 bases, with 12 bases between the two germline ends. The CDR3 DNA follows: TGTGCCAGCAGCTCGAACAGGGACCACGAGCAGTACTTC. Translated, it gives CASSSNRDHEQYF.

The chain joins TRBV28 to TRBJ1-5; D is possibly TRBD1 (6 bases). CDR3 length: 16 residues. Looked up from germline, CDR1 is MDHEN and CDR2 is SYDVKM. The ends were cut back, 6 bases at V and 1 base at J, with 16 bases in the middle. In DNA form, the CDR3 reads TGTGCCAGCAGCAAGGCGGGCAGGGGCAGCAATCAGCCCCAGCATTTT. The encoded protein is CASSKAGRGSNQPQHF.

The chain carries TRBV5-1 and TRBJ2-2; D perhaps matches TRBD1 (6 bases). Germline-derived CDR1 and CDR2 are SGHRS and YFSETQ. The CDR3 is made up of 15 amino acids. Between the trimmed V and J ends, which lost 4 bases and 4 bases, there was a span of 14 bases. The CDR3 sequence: CASSPEIQGTGELFF. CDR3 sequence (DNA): TGCGCCAGCAGCCCTGAAATACAGGGCACCGGGGAGCTGTTTTTT.

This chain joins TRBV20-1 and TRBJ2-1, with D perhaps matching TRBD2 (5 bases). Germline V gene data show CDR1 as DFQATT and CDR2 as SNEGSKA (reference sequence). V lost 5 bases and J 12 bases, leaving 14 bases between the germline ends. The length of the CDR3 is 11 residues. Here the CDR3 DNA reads TGCAGTGCTGAGGGAGCGGTTGGGCAGTTCTTC. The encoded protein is CSAEGAVGQFF.

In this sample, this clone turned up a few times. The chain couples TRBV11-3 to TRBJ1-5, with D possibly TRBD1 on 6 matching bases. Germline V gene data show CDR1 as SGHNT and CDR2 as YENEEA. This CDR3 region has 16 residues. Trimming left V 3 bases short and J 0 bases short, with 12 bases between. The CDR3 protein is CASSFRTDYSNQPQHF. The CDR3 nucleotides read TGTGCCAGCAGCTTCAGGACAGATTATAGCAATCAGCCCCAGCATTTT. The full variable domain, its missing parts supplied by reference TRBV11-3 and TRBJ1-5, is EAGVVQSPRYKIIEKKQPVAFWCNPISGHNTLYWYLQNLGQGPELLIRYENEEAVDDSQLPKDRFSAERLKGVDSTLKIQPAELGDSAVYLCASSFRTDYSNQPQHFGDGTRLSIL.

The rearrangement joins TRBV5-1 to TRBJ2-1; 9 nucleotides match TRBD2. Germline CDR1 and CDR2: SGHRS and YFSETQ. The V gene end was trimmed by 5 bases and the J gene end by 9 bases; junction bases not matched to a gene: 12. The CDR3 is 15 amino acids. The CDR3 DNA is TGCGCCAGCAGTTTGAATTTAGCGGGAGCAGCTGAGCAGTTCTTC. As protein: CASSLNLAGAAEQFF.

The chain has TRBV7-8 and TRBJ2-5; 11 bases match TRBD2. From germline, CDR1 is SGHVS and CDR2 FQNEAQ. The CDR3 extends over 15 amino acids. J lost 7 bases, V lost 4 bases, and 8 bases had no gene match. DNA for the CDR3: TGTGCCAGCAGCTCCTTTAGCGGGGGGGCCGGGACCCAGTACTTC. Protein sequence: CASSSFSGGAGTQYF.

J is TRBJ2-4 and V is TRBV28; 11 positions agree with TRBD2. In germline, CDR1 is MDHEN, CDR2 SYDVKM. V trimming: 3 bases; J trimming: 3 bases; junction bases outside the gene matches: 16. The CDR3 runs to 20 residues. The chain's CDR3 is CASSFLPVGTSGFDKNIQYF. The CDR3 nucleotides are TGTGCCAGCAGTTTTCTCCCGGTGGGGACTAGCGGTTTCGACAAAAACATTCAGTACTTC.

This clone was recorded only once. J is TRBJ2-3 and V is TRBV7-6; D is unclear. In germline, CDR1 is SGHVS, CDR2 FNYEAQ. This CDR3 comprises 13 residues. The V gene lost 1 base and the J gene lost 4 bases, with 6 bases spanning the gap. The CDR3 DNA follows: TGTGCCAGCAGCTTAGGTAGTGCAGATACGCAGTATTTT. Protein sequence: CASSLGSADTQYF.